This T cell receptor beta chain stems from a study of shared clonotypes between healthy human individuals. Findings of the study overall: Memory subsets generally showed lower estimated richness than naive subsets. A reduction in generation probabilities was seen for non-shared clonotypes relative to those shared by all four donors.

The J segment lost 0 bases and the V segment lost 6 bases, leaving 2 bases of the junction unmatched. The CDR3 runs 15 residues. On this clone: Antigen specificity is unknown.

Evenly divided among several immunoSEQ plates was the genomic DNA of each subset. Produced via immunoSEQ multiplex PCR; TCRdb's table is partial and in-frame only. The sample gives roughly 400,000 clones, roughly 96% of which show up once; less than 0.35% is in the top ten. This sequence was found in a young man in good health. The chain links TRBV5-3 to TRBJ2-5; TRBD2 matches at 13 bases. Being an ORF, TRBV5-3 has a function that is uncertain. Sequencing was performed on memory CD8+ T cells sorted from blood. Subset noted: CD45RO+ cells pooled with CCR7-negative TemRA cells. The CDR3 DNA is TGTGCCAGAACCGGACTAGCGGGAGACCAAGAGACCCAGTACTTC. Translating it yields CARTGLAGDQETQYF.